Here is one T cell receptor (beta chain) with its context. Its matching antigen is unknown. The PCR made use of 60 Vbeta and 13 Jbeta primers. Assay used: immunoSEQ multiplex PCR; TCRdb lists only in-frame clones, some missing. This sample has 100,000 to 150,000 clones, with roughly 80% found just once. These data are taken from a study of cytomegalovirus exposure and HLA in healthy donors. Study-wide results and caveats: There were about 160 TCR beta chains listed as cytomegalovirus-associated. Reports showed the classifier diagnosing cytomegalovirus status with high specificity and sensitivity. In vitro confirmation showed three CMV-associated chains to be CMV antigen specific. TCR association rates varied by HLA locus in a later analysis, with DRB1 highest and HLA-C lowest.

Germline assignment: CDR1 GTSNPN and CDR2 SVGIG (reference sequence). Trimming left V 2 bases short and J 3 bases short, with 11 bases between. CDR3 length equals 13 residues. J is TRBJ2-7 and V is TRBV30, with D perhaps TRBD1 (6 bases). The sequenced sample was PBMCs. The source is a woman aged 45-65 years in good health and CMV-seronegative. The CDR3 here is CAWSLQGSYEQYF. The CDR3 region has the DNA TGTGCCTGGAGTCTGCAGGGGAGCTACGAGCAGTACTTC.